This TCR beta chain was documented in a study of T cell responses to AZD1222 COVID-19 vaccine. General study points: All repertoire sampling was performed exclusively after the peak T cell response. The sample set comprised mostly white British donors with more females, and clonal diversity was possibly underestimated. Only a handful of AZD1222 recipients, six or seven in all, had baseline seropositivity.

A note on this clone: What it binds is not known.

Samples with a second dose at about 4 or about 12 weeks were pooled together. This table comes from immunoSEQ multiplex PCR, and its TCRdb copy is limited to in-frame clones, with some not included. Here the sample spans about 160,000 clones, approximately 88% being singletons. The TCR sequence derives from an adult who received the AZD1222 COVID-19 vaccine. The sample here was peripheral blood, taken 28 days after the second AZD1222 dose.

Here the CDR3 reads CSMDQASETQYF. CDR3 in DNA: TGCAGCATGGATCAGGCGAGCGAGACCCAGTACTTC. The V and J genes are TRBV29-1 and TRBJ2-5; D is unresolved. Germline CDR1 reads SQVTM; CDR2 reads ANQGSEA. V lost 8 bases, J lost 5 bases, and 15 bases lay in between. The CDR3 is 12 residues long. Based on the CDR3 plus reference TRBV29-1 and TRBJ2-5, the full variable domain is SAVISQKPSRDICQRGTSLTIQCQVDSQVTMMFWYRQQPGQSLTLIATANQGSEATYESGFVIDKFPISRPNLTFSTLTVSNMSPEDSSIYLCSMDQASETQYFGPGTRLLVL.